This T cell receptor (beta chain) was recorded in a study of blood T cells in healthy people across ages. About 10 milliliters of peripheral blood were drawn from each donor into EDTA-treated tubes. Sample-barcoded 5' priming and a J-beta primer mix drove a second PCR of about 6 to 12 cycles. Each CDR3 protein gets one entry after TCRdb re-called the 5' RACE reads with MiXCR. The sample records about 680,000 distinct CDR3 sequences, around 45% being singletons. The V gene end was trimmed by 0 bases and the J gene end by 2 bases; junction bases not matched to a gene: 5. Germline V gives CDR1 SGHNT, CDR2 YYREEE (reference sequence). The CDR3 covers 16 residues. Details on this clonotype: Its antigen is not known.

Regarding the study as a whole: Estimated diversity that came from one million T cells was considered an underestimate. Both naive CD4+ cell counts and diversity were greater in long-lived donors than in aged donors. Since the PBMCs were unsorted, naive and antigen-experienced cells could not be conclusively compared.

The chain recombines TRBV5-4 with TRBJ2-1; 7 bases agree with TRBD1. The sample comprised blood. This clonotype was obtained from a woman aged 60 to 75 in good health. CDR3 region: CASSLDATGTYNEQFF. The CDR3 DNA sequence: TGTGCCAGCAGCTTGGATGCGACAGGGACCTACAATGAGCAGTTCTTC.